The rows below give T cell receptor beta chains drawn from one sample of a study of blood T cell repertoires in COVID-19. Assay used: immunoSEQ multiplex PCR; TCRdb lists only in-frame clones, some missing. This repertoire shows some 31,000 clones, over 75% found once; its top ten account for roughly 18%. Sequencing input: peripheral blood. Receptors originate from a woman in her sixties or seventies with active COVID-19. Both conserved end residues are part of each CDR3. The D gene is left open where the match is weak. Size is omitted from some rows. Given values are once, few, many or a class for expanded clones.

V gene	clone size	J gene	D gene	CDR3 protein	CDR3 DNA
TRBV20-1	few	TRBJ2-7	TRBD1	CSASPPGTGFSEQYF	TGCAGTGCTAGTCCACCCGGGACAGGGTTTTCCGAGCAGTACTTC
TRBV7-3	NA	TRBJ2-7	TRBD1	CASSIGTGSHEQYF	TGTGCCAGCAGCATCGGGACAGGGAGCCACGAGCAGTACTTC
TRBV5-1	once	TRBJ2-5	TRBD1	CASSAPRDRGSQETQYF	TGCGCCAGCAGCGCGCCCCGGGACAGGGGGTCCCAAGAGACCCAGTACTTC
TRBV25-1	NA	TRBJ2-1	NA	CASSEWRGPYNEQFF	TGTGCCAGCAGTGAATGGAGGGGGCCCTACAATGAGCAGTTCTTC
TRBV4-2	few	TRBJ2-7	TRBD1	CASSTTGPYEQYF	TGTGCCAGCAGCACGACAGGGCCGTACGAGCAGTACTTC
TRBV6-2/TRBV6-3	NA	TRBJ2-3	TRBD2	CASSLKPYAGGTDTQYF	TGTGCCAGCAGTTTGAAGCCCTATGCGGGGGGCACAGATACGCAGTATTTT
TRBV27	NA	TRBJ2-3	TRBD2	CASSPAGGWTDTQYF	TGTGCCAGCAGCCCAGCGGGGGGGTGGACAGATACGCAGTATTTT
TRBV5-1	NA	TRBJ2-7	TRBD1	CASSTQGASGEQYF	TGCGCCAGCAGCACACAGGGGGCGTCGGGCGAGCAGTACTTC
TRBV10-3	NA	TRBJ1-6	NA	CAISESPKTGSPLHF	TGTGCCATCAGTGAGTCGCCCAAAACAGGGTCACCCCTCCACTTT
TRBV7-7	NA	TRBJ2-5	TRBD1	CASSFRTGKEETQYF	TGTGCCAGCAGCTTTAGGACAGGCAAGGAAGAGACCCAGTACTTC
TRBV2	NA	TRBJ2-7	TRBD2	CASGTSGGTNEQYF	TGTGCCAGTGGTACTAGCGGGGGAACGAACGAGCAGTACTTC
TRBV9	NA	TRBJ2-2	NA	CASSADVGDRRYTGELFF	TGTGCCAGCAGCGCCGATGTCGGCGACAGGCGTTATACCGGGGAGCTGTTTTTT
TRBV19	NA	TRBJ2-7	TRBD1	CASSIRARDVGTGTYEQYF	TGTGCCAGTAGTATCAGGGCGCGGGACGTGGGGACAGGGACCTACGAGCAGTACTTC
TRBV5-6	NA	TRBJ2-7	TRBD2	CASGLAGYEQYF	TGTGCAAGCGGCCTAGCGGGCTACGAGCAGTACTTC
TRBV5-5	NA	TRBJ2-2	NA	CASSLSSTNTGELFF	TGTGCCAGCAGCTTGTCTTCTACGAACACCGGGGAGCTGTTTTTT